Listed below are T cell receptor beta chains from one sample, sequenced in a study of shared clonotypes between healthy human individuals. Here immunoSEQ multiplex PCR was the method, and the copy in TCRdb shows in-frame clones only, minus some. The sample includes 190,000 or so clones, about 66% of them seen just once. Sequenced input: memory CD4+ T cells sorted from blood. The receptor source for this set is a man in his thirties or forties in good health. The CDR3 runs from the conserved cysteine through the conserved F or W. D genes are given only for firm matches. Clone sizes are given selectively: once, few, many, or a class where the clone is expanded.

-	TRBV11-1	TRBJ1-2	few	TGTGCCAGCAGCTTAGTGGGAAGCCCCTATGGCTACACCTTC	CASSLVGSPYGYTF
-	TRBV2	TRBJ2-3	-	TGTGCCAGCCCTACCCCGGATACGCAGTATTTT	CASPTPDTQYF
-	TRBV4-1	TRBJ2-7	few	TGCGCCAGCAGCCCGAACCCCGGGACAAAGGCCCACGAGCAGTACTTC	CASSPNPGTKAHEQYF
TRBD2	TRBV7-2	TRBJ2-3	-	TGTGCCAGCAGCTTAAGGGACCCGGGACTAGCCGCCATCGATACGCAGTATTTT	CASSLRDPGLAAIDTQYF
-	TRBV15	TRBJ2-3	-	TGTGCCACCAGCAGAGAAGCGGGAGATACGCAGTATTTT	CATSREAGDTQYF
-	TRBV7-2	TRBJ2-2	-	TGTGCCAGCAGCCAAATCGGCCCCGGGGAGCTGTTTTTT	CASSQIGPGELFF
TRBD1	TRBV28	TRBJ2-4	-	TGTGCCAGCAGTTTTGACAGGGTGGGAAACATTCAGTACTTC	CASSFDRVGNIQYF
-	TRBV25-1	TRBJ2-3	-	TGTGCCAGCAGTGACGGGATCACAGATACGCAGTATTTT	CASSDGITDTQYF
-	TRBV5-1	TRBJ2-7	-	TGCGCCAGCAGCTTCCCAGGGACCCACTACGAGCAGTACTTC	CASSFPGTHYEQYF
-	TRBV21-1	TRBJ2-1	-	TGTGCCAGCAGCACGCTAGCGGGAGGGCCTTCCTCCTACAATGAGCAGTTCTTC	CASSTLAGGPSSYNEQFF
TRBD1	TRBV27	TRBJ2-4	few	TGTGCCAGCAGATCGGACAGGGCGGCCAAAAACATTCAGTACTTC	CASRSDRAAKNIQYF
-	TRBV28	TRBJ1-2	-	TGTGCCAGCAGTCAAACTAACTATGGCTACACCTTC	CASSQTNYGYTF
-	TRBV28	TRBJ1-5	-	TGTGCCAGCAGCACACAGGGTAAGCCCCAGCATTTT	CASSTQGKPQHF
-	TRBV19	TRBJ1-5	-	TGTGCCAGTAGTAGTCTGGGTTCGAATCAGCCCCAGCATTTT	CASSSLGSNQPQHF
-	TRBV10-2	TRBJ2-2	-	TGCGCCAGCAGTGAGTCGAGCGGGGAGCTGTTTTTT	CASSESSGELFF
-	TRBV10-3	TRBJ1-5	-	TGTGCCATCAGTGAGGGGCGCAGGGGTAGCAATCAGCCCCAGCATTTT	CAISEGRRGSNQPQHF
-	TRBV11-2	TRBJ2-3	-	TGTGCCAGCAGCTTAGCTGCAGATACGCAGTATTTT	CASSLAADTQYF
-	TRBV29-1	TRBJ2-1	few	TGCAGCGTTGGCAATATAGGCACTGAGCAGTTCTTC	CSVGNIGTEQFF
TRBD2	TRBV5-5	TRBJ2-2	-	TGTGCCAGCAGCTCCGGGACTAGCGAATACACCGGGGAGCTGTTTTTT	CASSSGTSEYTGELFF
-	TRBV7-2	TRBJ2-7	few	TGTGCCAGCAGCTTAGCGGGGGACGGACCGTACGAGCAGTACTTC	CASSLAGDGPYEQYF
-	TRBV5-1	TRBJ1-1	-	TGCGCCAGCAGCTTGGTCATGAACACTGAAGCTTTCTTT	CASSLVMNTEAFF
TRBD2	TRBV5-1	TRBJ2-5	once	TGCGCCAGCAGCGGCTTCGGGGCGGGAGGGGAGACCCAGTACTTC	CASSGFGAGGETQYF
TRBD1	TRBV5-1	TRBJ1-1	-	TGCGCCAGCAGCGGACAGGGGGCGTTGAACACTGAAGCTTTCTTT	CASSGQGALNTEAFF
-	TRBV29-1	TRBJ1-1	few	TGCAGCGTTGTTTTCCAGATGAACACTGAAGCTTTCTTT	CSVVFQMNTEAFF
-	TRBV11-2	TRBJ1-1	-	TGTGCCAGCAGCTTAGAGTTGGCGCGGAGAGCTTTCTTT	CASSLELARRAFF
TRBD2	TRBV7-7	TRBJ2-1	-	TGTGCCAGCAGCCCCGGGACTAGCTATGAGCAGTTCTTC	CASSPGTSYEQFF
-	TRBV2	TRBJ2-3	few	TGTGCCAGCAGAAAAGGCATCGGGGATACGCAGTATTTT	CASRKGIGDTQYF
-	TRBV2	TRBJ2-7	few	TGTGCCAGCAGTTATCTAGCGAACGAGCAGTACTTC	CASSYLANEQYF
-	TRBV4-1	TRBJ2-2	-	TGCGCCAGCAGCCGCGAAGGGACCCGGAACACCGGGGAGCTGTTTTTT	CASSREGTRNTGELFF
-	TRBV19	TRBJ2-6	-	TGTGCCAGCCATACCTACTCAGGTAGCGGGGCCAACGTCCTGACTTTC	CASHTYSGSGANVLTF
-	TRBV19	TRBJ2-1	-	TGTGCCAGTAGCCCCAAGTGGGGGGCACAGTTCTTC	CASSPKWGAQFF
TRBD1	TRBV13	TRBJ1-1	-	TGTGCCAGCAGCCCCCTACGGACAGGGGCTGAAGCTTTCTTT	CASSPLRTGAEAFF
TRBD2	TRBV9	TRBJ2-1	-	TGTGCCAGCAGCGTAGCCCCGACTAGCGGGATGGGTGAGCAGTTCTTC	CASSVAPTSGMGEQFF
-	TRBV5-1	TRBJ2-1	-	TGCGCCAGCAGCTTGAGGGGGGGCCAAAGCTCCTACAATGAGCAGTTCTTC	CASSLRGGQSSYNEQFF
-	TRBV30	TRBJ1-1	-	TGTGCCTGGACCCCGACAGGGAACACTGAAGCTTTCTTT	CAWTPTGNTEAFF
TRBD1	TRBV5-1	TRBJ1-4	-	TGCGCCAGCAGCTTGGGAATGGGACAGCAAGATCAGGGAAAACTGTTTTTT	CASSLGMGQQDQGKLFF
-	TRBV14	TRBJ2-7	many	TGTGCCAGCAGCCAAATTCTAGCCCACGAGCAGTACTTC	CASSQILAHEQYF
-	TRBV5-3	TRBJ2-3	-	TGTGCCAGAAGCCCTTACCCCCAACGGACAGAGGTTTTTTCATTGGGCACAGATACGCAGTATTTT	CARSPYPQRTEVFSLGTDTQYF
-	TRBV7-9	TRBJ2-7	-	TGTGCCAGCAGCCGGACTGGGTACGAGCAGTACTTC	CASSRTGYEQYF
-	TRBV27	TRBJ2-3	-	TGTGCCAGCAAGGAGCGGACCTATGCGCTTAACACAGATACGCAGTATTTT	CASKERTYALNTDTQYF
-	TRBV9	TRBJ2-5	-	TGTGCCAGCAGCGTAGCTGGGTACGTTCAAGAGACCCAGTACTTC	CASSVAGYVQETQYF
TRBD1	TRBV2	TRBJ1-4	-	TGTGCCAGCAATCCGGGACAGCGTAATGAAAAACTGTTTTTT	CASNPGQRNEKLFF
-	TRBV11-3	TRBJ2-3	-	TGTGCCAGCAGTTTTTCCGCCAGCACAGATACGCAGTATTTT	CASSFSASTDTQYF
-	TRBV9	TRBJ2-5	few	TGTGCCAGCAGCGCGGGCCTGGCAGAGACCCAGTACTTC	CASSAGLAETQYF
TRBD1	TRBV7-8	TRBJ2-5	-	TGTGCCAGCAGCTTAGGGACAGGGAGGGAGACCCAGTACTTC	CASSLGTGRETQYF
-	TRBV28	TRBJ2-3	-	TGTGCCAGCCGAGGGCGCACAGATACGCAGTATTTT	CASRGRTDTQYF
TRBD2	TRBV6-1	TRBJ2-3	-	TGTGCCAGCAGGGGGGGGAGGGCCGGCGGGGATACGCAGTATTTT	CASRGGRAGGDTQYF
-	TRBV4-1	TRBJ2-7	-	TGCGCCAGCAGCTTGAGGGGCACCGGCAACGAGCAGTACTTC	CASSLRGTGNEQYF
-	TRBV2	TRBJ1-1	-	TGTGCCAGCAGCGTCGGACAGTCTGAAGCTTTCTTT	CASSVGQSEAFF